Listed below are T cell receptor beta chains from one sample, sequenced in a study of shared clonotypes between healthy human individuals. The table came from immunoSEQ multiplex PCR; TCRdb's copy has only in-frame clones and leaves some out. The data show approximately 1.1 million clones, around 78% seen once. The sample consisted of memory CD4+ T cells from PBMCs. All receptors derive from a young man in good health. Some clones in this sample may be carry-over from other donors' samples. CDR3s include the opening cysteine and the closing phenylalanine or tryptophan. The D gene is left open where the match is weak. Clone size, where shown, is once, few, many, or a class for clones that have expanded.

clone size: -; J gene: TRBJ2-5; V gene: TRBV20-1; D gene: -; CDR3 DNA: TGCAGTGCTAGTCAGCAAGAGACCCAGTACTTC; CDR3 protein: CSASQQETQYF
clone size: -; J gene: TRBJ2-3; V gene: TRBV5-1; D gene: -; CDR3 DNA: TGCGCCAGCAGCCGCCCGTTGGTAGCGGAAAGCACAGATACGCAGTATTTT; CDR3 protein: CASSRPLVAESTDTQYF
clone size: -; J gene: TRBJ2-7; V gene: TRBV2; D gene: -; CDR3 DNA: TGTGCCAGCAGACTACGCTACGAGCAGTACTTC; CDR3 protein: CASRLRYEQYF
clone size: once; J gene: TRBJ1-2; V gene: TRBV10-2; D gene: -; CDR3 DNA: TGCGCCAGCAGTGAGGTGGACCCCAACTATGGCTACACCTTC; CDR3 protein: CASSEVDPNYGYTF
clone size: -; J gene: TRBJ2-7; V gene: TRBV5-6; D gene: -; CDR3 DNA: TGTGCCAGCAGCCCAATGGGGGACCTTGTGGACGAGCAGTACTTC; CDR3 protein: CASSPMGDLVDEQYF
clone size: few; J gene: TRBJ2-7; V gene: TRBV7-6; D gene: -; CDR3 DNA: TGTGCCAGCAGCGCCTCGGGGGTTACCTACGAGCAGTACTTC; CDR3 protein: CASSASGVTYEQYF
clone size: -; J gene: TRBJ2-2; V gene: TRBV7-3; D gene: -; CDR3 DNA: TGTGCCAGCAGCTTGCGGCCTAGGGGAAAGACCGGGGAGCTGTTTTTT; CDR3 protein: CASSLRPRGKTGELFF
clone size: -; J gene: TRBJ1-1; V gene: TRBV7-6; D gene: TRBD1; CDR3 DNA: TGTGCCAGCAGCTCAGACAGGGGGGCTGAAGCTTTCTTT; CDR3 protein: CASSSDRGAEAFF
clone size: -; J gene: TRBJ1-6; V gene: TRBV6-5; D gene: TRBD1; CDR3 DNA: TGTGCCACCCCACAGGGGGCAGAATCACCCCTCCACTTT; CDR3 protein: CATPQGAESPLHF
clone size: -; J gene: TRBJ2-7; V gene: TRBV2; D gene: -; CDR3 DNA: TGTGCCAGCAGAAGAGGACTCGAAACAACCTACGAGCAGTACTTC; CDR3 protein: CASRRGLETTYEQYF
clone size: -; J gene: TRBJ1-2; V gene: TRBV7-2; D gene: -; CDR3 DNA: TGTGCCAGCAGCTGGGCAGGGGATCTTGGCTACACCTTC; CDR3 protein: CASSWAGDLGYTF
clone size: -; J gene: TRBJ1-1; V gene: TRBV5-5; D gene: -; CDR3 DNA: TGTGCCAGCAGCTTGGAGCGGAACCCGAACACTGAAGCTTTCTTT; CDR3 protein: CASSLERNPNTEAFF
clone size: -; J gene: TRBJ2-1; V gene: TRBV4-1; D gene: -; CDR3 DNA: TGCGCCAGCAGCCAAGATTTGACGGCCCCCTCCTACAATGAGCAGTTCTTC; CDR3 protein: CASSQDLTAPSYNEQFF
clone size: -; J gene: TRBJ2-3; V gene: TRBV7-3; D gene: TRBD1; CDR3 DNA: TGTGCCAGCAGCCGAACAGGGGGCCCTCCGGATACGCAGTATTTT; CDR3 protein: CASSRTGGPPDTQYF
clone size: -; J gene: TRBJ1-1; V gene: TRBV7-2; D gene: TRBD1; CDR3 DNA: TGTGCCAGCAGCTTAGGGAGGGGGCTTGGCACTGAAGCTTTCTTT; CDR3 protein: CASSLGRGLGTEAFF
clone size: -; J gene: TRBJ2-3; V gene: TRBV5-1; D gene: TRBD1; CDR3 DNA: TGCGCCAGCAGCTTGGATCCGGGACAGGGGGCGAACGAGGTAACCACAGATACGCAGTATTTT; CDR3 protein: CASSLDPGQGANEVTTDTQYF
clone size: -; J gene: TRBJ1-5; V gene: TRBV2; D gene: TRBD1; CDR3 DNA: TGTGCCAGCAACGGACAGGGCAATCAGCCCCAGCATTTT; CDR3 protein: CASNGQGNQPQHF
clone size: few; J gene: TRBJ2-2; V gene: TRBV5-1; D gene: -; CDR3 DNA: TGCGCCAGCGAGAAGGGCAACACCGGGGAGCTGTTTTTT; CDR3 protein: CASEKGNTGELFF
clone size: once; J gene: TRBJ2-5; V gene: TRBV5-1; D gene: -; CDR3 DNA: TGCGCCAGCAGCTTGGGGACCCCGGGGGAGACCCAGTACTTC; CDR3 protein: CASSLGTPGETQYF
clone size: -; J gene: TRBJ2-2; V gene: TRBV28; D gene: -; CDR3 DNA: TGTGCCAGCAGTTTATCCTCCCCCGGGGAGCTGTTTTTT; CDR3 protein: CASSLSSPGELFF
clone size: -; J gene: TRBJ2-7; V gene: TRBV5-1; D gene: TRBD2; CDR3 DNA: TGCGCCAGCAGCTTGGCCTCTAGCGGGTTTGGCTACGAGCAGTACTTC; CDR3 protein: CASSLASSGFGYEQYF
clone size: -; J gene: TRBJ2-2; V gene: TRBV29-1; D gene: TRBD1; CDR3 DNA: TGCAGCGCGGACAGGGCCGACACCGGGGAGCTGTTTTTT; CDR3 protein: CSADRADTGELFF
clone size: few; J gene: TRBJ1-1; V gene: TRBV27; D gene: -; CDR3 DNA: TGTGCCAGCGGGTTCGGGGGGGATGACACTGAAGCTTTCTTT; CDR3 protein: CASGFGGDDTEAFF
clone size: -; J gene: TRBJ2-7; V gene: TRBV28; D gene: TRBD1; CDR3 DNA: TGTGCCAGCAGCTTAACACCTCAGGGGGCTTTGCGAAACGAGCAGTACTTC; CDR3 protein: CASSLTPQGALRNEQYF
clone size: -; J gene: TRBJ2-3; V gene: TRBV28; D gene: TRBD2; CDR3 DNA: TGTGCCAGCAGATCCGGGACTAGCGGGATCGTGATCACAGATACGCAGTATTTT; CDR3 protein: CASRSGTSGIVITDTQYF
clone size: -; J gene: TRBJ2-7; V gene: TRBV2; D gene: TRBD1; CDR3 DNA: TGTGCCAGCGGACAGACAGGGGATCTCGACGAGCAGTACTTC; CDR3 protein: CASGQTGDLDEQYF
clone size: -; J gene: TRBJ2-1; V gene: TRBV5-6; D gene: TRBD2; CDR3 DNA: TGTGCCAGCAGCCTAATAGCGGGAGGGAGAAATGAGCAGTTCTTC; CDR3 protein: CASSLIAGGRNEQFF
clone size: -; J gene: TRBJ1-3; V gene: TRBV2; D gene: TRBD1; CDR3 DNA: TGTGCCAGCACCCACCCCCCAGGGGGCGACGGAAACACCATATATTTT; CDR3 protein: CASTHPPGGDGNTIYF
clone size: -; J gene: TRBJ2-7; V gene: TRBV25-1; D gene: -; CDR3 DNA: TGTGCCAGCAGTGAACCCAGGGCCGGCGAGCAGTACTTC; CDR3 protein: CASSEPRAGEQYF
clone size: -; J gene: TRBJ1-1; V gene: TRBV5-1; D gene: -; CDR3 DNA: TGCGCCAGCAGCTCAAGGACGGCGAACACTGAAGCTTTCTTT; CDR3 protein: CASSSRTANTEAFF
clone size: -; J gene: TRBJ2-3; V gene: TRBV5-4; D gene: -; CDR3 DNA: TGTGCCAGCAGCCAGGACAGATACACAGATACGCAGTATTTT; CDR3 protein: CASSQDRYTDTQYF
clone size: -; J gene: TRBJ1-6; V gene: TRBV28; D gene: -; CDR3 DNA: TGTGCCAGCAGTTTAAGCAATTCACCCCTCCACTTT; CDR3 protein: CASSLSNSPLHF
clone size: -; J gene: TRBJ1-2; V gene: TRBV2; D gene: -; CDR3 DNA: TGTGCCAGCACGGCCGTCGCTAACTATGGCTACACCTTC; CDR3 protein: CASTAVANYGYTF
clone size: -; J gene: TRBJ2-2; V gene: TRBV28; D gene: TRBD1; CDR3 DNA: TGTGCCACCCAGGGGGCGGCGAGGAACACCGGGGAGCTGTTTTTT; CDR3 protein: CATQGAARNTGELFF
clone size: many; J gene: TRBJ2-5; V gene: TRBV19; D gene: -; CDR3 DNA: TGTGCCAGTAGTATAGCGACGGACTCGGGGACCCAGTACTTC; CDR3 protein: CASSIATDSGTQYF
clone size: -; J gene: TRBJ1-2; V gene: TRBV5-1; D gene: TRBD1; CDR3 DNA: TGCGCCAGCAGCGCCGGGACAGGGGGGTACGGCTACACCTTC; CDR3 protein: CASSAGTGGYGYTF
clone size: -; J gene: TRBJ2-3; V gene: TRBV5-1; D gene: -; CDR3 DNA: TGCGCCAGCAGCTTGGTTGGCGCCTACACAGATACGCAGTATTTT; CDR3 protein: CASSLVGAYTDTQYF
clone size: few; J gene: TRBJ2-2; V gene: TRBV2; D gene: TRBD2; CDR3 DNA: TGTGCCAGCAGTCTGTCCAGCGGGAGTATCGCCGGGGAGCTGTTTTTT; CDR3 protein: CASSLSSGSIAGELFF
clone size: -; J gene: TRBJ2-3; V gene: TRBV7-2; D gene: TRBD1; CDR3 DNA: TGTGCCAGCAGCCCCGGGACAGGCAGCACAGATACGCAGTATTTT; CDR3 protein: CASSPGTGSTDTQYF
clone size: -; J gene: TRBJ1-5; V gene: TRBV7-2; D gene: -; CDR3 DNA: TGTGCCAGCAGCCAAACAGTGGTAAATCAGCCCCAGCATTTT; CDR3 protein: CASSQTVVNQPQHF
clone size: -; J gene: TRBJ1-1; V gene: TRBV27; D gene: TRBD1; CDR3 DNA: TGTGCCAGCAGTTTGGACAGGGCCCTATACACTGAAGCTTTCTTT; CDR3 protein: CASSLDRALYTEAFF
clone size: few; J gene: TRBJ2-2; V gene: TRBV4-1; D gene: TRBD1; CDR3 DNA: TGCGCCAGCAGCCAAGATGGACAGGGCGCCGGGGAGCTGTTTTTT; CDR3 protein: CASSQDGQGAGELFF
clone size: -; J gene: TRBJ1-1; V gene: TRBV7-3; D gene: -; CDR3 DNA: TGTGCCAGCAGCTTACAGGGGCCTAACACTGAAGCTTTCTTT; CDR3 protein: CASSLQGPNTEAFF
clone size: once; J gene: TRBJ1-2; V gene: TRBV5-1; D gene: -; CDR3 DNA: TGCGCCAGCAGCCCCACGCCTTCTAACTATGGCTACACCTTC; CDR3 protein: CASSPTPSNYGYTF
clone size: -; J gene: TRBJ2-7; V gene: TRBV2; D gene: -; CDR3 DNA: TGTGCCAGCAGGGACTATCTGAACGAGCAGTACTTC; CDR3 protein: CASRDYLNEQYF
clone size: few; J gene: TRBJ2-1; V gene: TRBV7-9; D gene: -; CDR3 DNA: TGTGCCAGCAGCCCAGGGGGCGGGAGGGCCCTCAATGAGCAGTTCTTC; CDR3 protein: CASSPGGGRALNEQFF
clone size: -; J gene: TRBJ1-2; V gene: TRBV18; D gene: -; CDR3 DNA: TGTGCCAGCTCACCGGACAGTAACTATGGCTACACCTTC; CDR3 protein: CASSPDSNYGYTF
clone size: -; J gene: TRBJ1-3; V gene: TRBV10-1; D gene: -; CDR3 DNA: TGCGCCAGCAGAGGTCAGACCCGCGGCGCTGGAAACACCATATATTTT; CDR3 protein: CASRGQTRGAGNTIYF
clone size: few; J gene: TRBJ1-3; V gene: TRBV5-6; D gene: -; CDR3 DNA: TGTGCCAGCAGCTTGAGAGGGGCTGGAAACACCATATATTTT; CDR3 protein: CASSLRGAGNTIYF
clone size: -; J gene: TRBJ1-2; V gene: TRBV20-1; D gene: -; CDR3 DNA: TGCAGTGCTCCCTGGCCCGTCGGCTACACCTTC; CDR3 protein: CSAPWPVGYTF
clone size: -; J gene: TRBJ1-5; V gene: TRBV29-1; D gene: TRBD1; CDR3 DNA: TGCAGCGTAGTCTTCTCAGGGGGCAGCAATCAGCCCCAGCATTTT; CDR3 protein: CSVVFSGGSNQPQHF
clone size: -; J gene: TRBJ1-1; V gene: TRBV6-5; D gene: TRBD1; CDR3 DNA: TGTGCCAGCAGCCGCCGTTGGGACAGGGTTCCTGAAGCTTTCTTT; CDR3 protein: CASSRRWDRVPEAFF
clone size: -; J gene: TRBJ2-2; V gene: TRBV10-3; D gene: -; CDR3 DNA: TGTGCCATCAGTGAGTCAGGACCCTACCTCCAGGAGCTGTTTTTT; CDR3 protein: CAISESGPYLQELFF
clone size: -; J gene: TRBJ2-3; V gene: TRBV7-2; D gene: -; CDR3 DNA: TGTGCCAGCAGCTGGCCACCCGATACGCAGTATTTT; CDR3 protein: CASSWPPDTQYF
clone size: -; J gene: TRBJ2-5; V gene: TRBV19; D gene: TRBD1; CDR3 DNA: TGTGCCAGTAGTTGGGACAGGGAAGAGACCCAGTACTTC; CDR3 protein: CASSWDREETQYF